This is a list of T cell receptor beta chains from one sample in a study of sequential checkpoint blockade in melanoma. Profiling relied on immunoSEQ multiplex PCR, and the TCRdb table lists in-frame clones only, not all of them. The sample has roughly 20,000 clones, about 70% seen once. The input for sequencing was CD8+ T cells sorted from blood (inferred from file names), taken from a patient given nivolumab and ipilimumab in sequence. The receptors were sampled from a human donor with melanoma. The CDR3 runs from the conserved cysteine through the conserved F or W. Each record gives: clone size, D gene, J gene, V gene, CDR3 protein, CDR3 DNA. The D gene is left open where the match is weak. Size values are once, few and many counts, or a class for expanded clones, and some rows have none.

- | - | TRBJ2-5 | TRBV6-6 | CASYEQETQYF | TGTGCCAGTTATGAGCAAGAGACCCAGTACTTC
- | TRBD2 | TRBJ2-2 | TRBV27 | CASSLLAAPRTGELFF | TGTGCCAGCAGTTTACTAGCGGCCCCGAGGACCGGGGAGCTGTTTTTT
- | TRBD2 | TRBJ2-5 | TRBV7-6 | CASNVGGSEETQYF | TGTGCCAGCAACGTCGGGGGGTCCGAAGAGACCCAGTACTTC
- | TRBD1 | TRBJ2-5 | TRBV7-9 | CASSLEGQGKETQYF | TGTGCCAGCAGCTTAGAGGGACAGGGAAAAGAGACCCAGTACTTC
once | - | TRBJ1-2 | TRBV29-1 | CSVGEVDYGYTF | TGCAGCGTTGGGGAGGTGGACTATGGCTACACCTTC
- | - | TRBJ1-1 | TRBV11-2 | CASSLVSTEAFF | TGTGCCAGCAGCTTAGTGAGTACTGAAGCTTTCTTT
few | TRBD1 | TRBJ2-1 | TRBV28 | CASSLWGQGGNEQFF | TGTGCCAGCAGTTTATGGGGACAGGGGGGCAATGAGCAGTTCTTC
- | - | TRBJ1-2 | TRBV4-1 | CASSQEGAGISYGYTF | TGCGCCAGCAGCCAAGAAGGAGCAGGGATTTCGTATGGCTACACCTTC
once | - | TRBJ2-5 | TRBV7-9 | CASSLVSDQETQYF | TGTGCCAGCAGCTTAGTGTCAGACCAAGAGACCCAGTACTTC
once | - | TRBJ2-1 | TRBV13 | CASSLGGSLVDEQFF | TGTGCCAGCAGCTTAGGAGGCAGCCTAGTGGATGAGCAGTTCTTC
few | - | TRBJ1-1 | TRBV14 | CASSQAGTNTEAFF | TGTGCCAGCAGCCAGGCGGGCACGAACACTGAAGCTTTCTTT
few | - | TRBJ1-5 | TRBV25-1 | CASSEPGTGYQPQHF | TGTGCCAGCAGTGAGCCGGGAACAGGGTATCAGCCCCAGCATTTT
- | - | TRBJ1-1 | TRBV6-1 | CASNQAENTEAFF | TGTGCCAGCAACCAAGCCGAGAACACTGAAGCTTTCTTT
once | - | TRBJ2-2 | TRBV5-6 | CASSPAAAAGELFF | TGTGCCAGCAGCCCAGCTGCGGCCGCCGGGGAGCTGTTTTTT
- | - | TRBJ2-1 | TRBV27 | CASSLFSGNSYNEQFF | TGTGCCAGCAGTTTATTTTCGGGAAACTCCTACAATGAGCAGTTCTTC
- | TRBD2 | TRBJ2-7 | TRBV15 | CATGLAGSHYEQYF | TGTGCCACGGGACTAGCGGGAAGTCACTACGAGCAGTACTTC
- | - | TRBJ2-7 | TRBV29-1 | CSVENRFYEQYF | TGCAGCGTTGAAAACAGGTTCTACGAGCAGTACTTC
- | TRBD2 | TRBJ2-1 | TRBV30 | CAWRTPSGSRNEQFF | TGTGCCTGGAGGACTCCTAGCGGGAGTAGGAATGAGCAGTTCTTC
few | TRBD1 | TRBJ1-4 | TRBV5-1 | CASRDGQGYLDEKLFF | TGCGCCAGCAGGGACGGACAGGGGTATCTGGATGAAAAACTGTTTTTT
- | TRBD2 | TRBJ2-1 | TRBV6-4 | CASSDRLDSSGRAKDYNEQFF | TGTGCCAGCAGTGACCGGTTAGATTCGAGCGGGAGGGCCAAAGACTACAATGAGCAGTTCTTC
- | TRBD2 | TRBJ2-7 | TRBV29-1 | CSVGAGLDYEQYF | TGCAGCGTTGGAGCGGGACTAGACTACGAGCAGTACTTC
- | TRBD2 | TRBJ2-1 | TRBV4-3 | CASSHGTSGRATYNEQFF | TGCGCCAGCAGCCACGGGACTAGCGGGAGGGCTACTTACAATGAGCAGTTCTTC
- | TRBD1 | TRBJ2-7 | TRBV19 | CASNPGTGYGEQYF | TGTGCCAGTAATCCCGGGACAGGGTATGGCGAGCAGTACTTC
- | TRBD1 | TRBJ2-3 | TRBV19 | CASSPGGPFSTDTQYF | TGTGCCAGTAGTCCAGGGGGTCCTTTTAGCACAGATACGCAGTATTTT
- | TRBD2 | TRBJ2-3 | TRBV13 | CASSLGPAGERDTQYF | TGTGCCAGCAGCTTAGGACCAGCGGGGGAGAGAGATACGCAGTATTTT
- | - | TRBJ1-3 | TRBV7-9 | CASSPIGSGNTIYF | TGTGCCAGCAGCCCCATCGGGTCTGGAAACACCATATATTTT
- | - | TRBJ1-2 | TRBV5-6 | CASLGGRDYGYTF | TGTGCCAGCCTGGGCGGCAGGGATTATGGCTACACCTTC
few | - | TRBJ1-1 | TRBV6-4 | CASSDVVTGIGWTRAGVNTEAFF | TGTGCCAGCAGTGACGTAGTGACGGGTATTGGGTGGACCCGGGCGGGAGTGAACACTGAAGCTTTCTTT
few | TRBD2 | TRBJ2-7 | TRBV5-4 | CASSQTSHSGTSYEQYF | TGTGCCAGCAGCCAGACGTCGCACAGCGGGACTTCCTACGAGCAGTACTTC
- | TRBD2 | TRBJ2-7 | TRBV6-1 | CASSEAFGLADFSYEQYF | TGTGCCAGCAGTGAAGCGTTTGGACTAGCGGATTTCTCCTACGAGCAGTACTTC
- | TRBD1 | TRBJ1-2 | TRBV6-6 | CASNTGGRLYGYTF | TGTGCCAGCAACACAGGGGGAAGGCTCTATGGCTACACCTTC
- | - | TRBJ2-3 | TRBV19 | CASSIMPREDTQYF | TGTGCCAGTAGTATCATGCCGAGGGAAGATACGCAGTATTTT
- | TRBD1 | TRBJ1-1 | TRBV4-3 | CASSQVDRGDTEAFF | TGCGCCAGCAGCCAAGTCGACAGGGGTGACACTGAAGCTTTCTTT
once | - | TRBJ2-7 | TRBV29-1 | CSASTEESYEQYF | TGCAGCGCCTCGACAGAAGAATCCTACGAGCAGTACTTC
- | - | TRBJ2-7 | TRBV19 | CASSMSLSYEQYF | TGTGCCAGTAGTATGTCGTTGTCCTACGAGCAGTACTTC
- | - | TRBJ2-1 | TRBV9 | CASSIAGYNEQFF | TGTGCTAGCTCAATTGCGGGCTACAATGAGCAGTTCTTC
- | - | TRBJ1-2 | TRBV6-1 | CASSDPPDLANYGYTF | TGTGCCAGCAGTGACCCCCCCGATCTAGCTAACTATGGCTACACCTTC
- | TRBD1 | TRBJ2-7 | TRBV20-1 | CSADRGDEQYF | TGCAGTGCGGACAGGGGCGACGAGCAGTACTTC
once | TRBD2 | TRBJ2-5 | TRBV5-1 | CASSSPGAGGQQYF | TGCGCCAGCAGCTCCCCTGGGGCGGGGGGTCAGCAGTACTTC
- | - | TRBJ2-7 | TRBV5-5 | CASSSAWADEQYF | TGTGCCAGCAGCTCGGCTTGGGCCGACGAGCAGTACTTC
few | - | TRBJ2-7 | TRBV4-1 | CASAETASYEQYF | TGCGCCAGCGCCGAGACAGCTTCCTACGAGCAGTACTTC
few | TRBD2 | TRBJ2-7 | TRBV19 | CASRELAGVGEQYF | TGTGCCAGTAGGGAACTAGCGGGAGTTGGCGAGCAGTACTTC
- | - | TRBJ1-2 | TRBV2 | CASSESGYTF | TGTGCCAGCAGTGAAAGCGGCTACACCTTC
- | TRBD1 | TRBJ1-2 | TRBV6-5 | CASSYSRDSNYGYTF | TGTGCCAGCAGTTACTCGCGGGACAGTAACTATGGCTACACCTTC
- | - | TRBJ2-5 | TRBV6-5 | CASSLYRGAETQYF | TGTGCCAGCAGTCTTTACCGGGGAGCGGAGACCCAGTACTTC
once | - | TRBJ2-7 | TRBV4-3 | CASSQEVAEESSYEQYF | TGCGCCAGCAGCCAAGAAGTAGCGGAAGAGAGCTCCTACGAGCAGTACTTC
- | TRBD2 | TRBJ2-5 | TRBV4-3 | CASSAALTSGNQETQYF | TGCGCCAGCAGCGCCGCTTTGACTAGCGGGAATCAAGAGACCCAGTACTTC
- | - | TRBJ1-2 | TRBV7-9 | CASSLWRQDHSNYGYTF | TGTGCCAGCAGCTTATGGAGACAGGACCATTCTAACTATGGCTACACCTTC
few | TRBD1 | TRBJ1-5 | TRBV27 | CASSGQGNQPQHF | TGTGCCAGCAGCGGACAGGGGAATCAGCCCCAGCATTTT
- | - | TRBJ1-1 | TRBV11-3 | CASSPDDKRTDLNTEAFF | TGTGCCAGCAGCCCCGACGATAAGAGGACAGATCTGAACACTGAAGCTTTCTTT
once | TRBD2 | TRBJ2-1 | TRBV11-2 | CASSLVPSGIIDNEQFF | TGTGCCAGCAGCTTAGTTCCCAGCGGGATTATAGACAATGAGCAGTTCTTC
- | TRBD1 | TRBJ2-5 | TRBV13 | CASSSRQGLGETQYF | TGTGCCAGCAGCTCCCGACAGGGGTTGGGGGAGACCCAGTACTTC